This T cell receptor (beta chain) was captured by sequencing in a study of vaccination and CD4 T cells after COVID-19. Study information: Post-COVID draws followed diagnosis by a median 101 days (range 35 to 161). Samples after vaccination came a median approximately 73 days past dose two, ranging 14 to 241. A CEFX pool, an HIV-1 Nef pool, or no peptide went to control cultures.

With the Oncomine TCR Beta short-read assay, DNA from cultured CD4+ T cells was sequenced. MiXCR was run by TCRdb on the PCR reads, yielding one entry per CDR3 protein. The sample lists around 16,000 distinct CDR3 sequences; 35% were seen once. In regard to this clonotype: What it recognizes is unknown.

Germline loops: CDR1 KGHSH, CDR2 LQKENI. V gave up 2 bases and J gave up 6 bases, with 5 bases separating them. This CDR3 has 12 amino acids. The treatment here: roughly ten-day PBMC culture with coronavirus spike peptide pools or control peptides (ViraFEST assay). Alongside around 10 IU/ml IL-2 and roughly 9.5 ug/ml peptide pools, PBMCs were cultured at a few million per well. The V call is TRBV18, the J call TRBJ2-1; either TRBD1 or TRBD2 may fit D (5 bases each). The TCR sequence derives from a human donor with COVID-19. Material: cultured CD4+ T cells from blood. The CDR3 region is CASSPGGNEQFF. CDR3 bases: TGTGCCAGCTCACCAGGGGGCAATGAGCAGTTCTTC.